Listed below are T cell receptor beta chains from one sample, sequenced in a study of blood T cell repertoires in COVID-19. Sequencing used immunoSEQ multiplex PCR; TCRdb keeps in-frame clones, though not all of them. The top ten clones hold 1.7% of a sample with some 97,000 clones, 90% of them seen once. The sample was peripheral blood. The origin of the receptors is a man in his sixties with acute or convalescent COVID-19. The CDR3 runs from the conserved cysteine through the conserved F or W. The order of the fields is CDR3 length, J gene, V gene, D gene, clone size, CDR3 protein, CDR3 DNA. A D gene is named only where the DNA matches it firmly. Not all rows give a size; the values are once, few, many and, for expanded clones, a class.

cdr3_length: 14
j_call: TRBJ1-3
v_call: TRBV7-9
d_call: TRBD1
clone_size: .
cdr3_aa: CASGTGTSGNTIYF
cdr3_nt: TGTGCGAGCGGGACAGGGACGTCCGGAAACACCATATATTTT

cdr3_length: 14
j_call: TRBJ1-1
v_call: TRBV11-2
d_call: TRBD1
clone_size: .
cdr3_aa: CASQTNRGYSEAFF
cdr3_nt: TGTGCCAGCCAGACAAACAGGGGCTATAGTGAAGCTTTCTTT

cdr3_length: 14
j_call: TRBJ2-2
v_call: TRBV5-1
d_call: .
clone_size: .
cdr3_aa: CASSLDTFTGELFF
cdr3_nt: TGCGCCAGCAGCTTAGACACATTCACCGGGGAGCTGTTTTTT

cdr3_length: 14
j_call: TRBJ1-1
v_call: TRBV29-1
d_call: .
clone_size: .
cdr3_aa: CSVAAPGGDTEAFF
cdr3_nt: TGCAGCGTTGCAGCGCCGGGCGGGGACACTGAAGCTTTCTTT

cdr3_length: 17
j_call: TRBJ2-2
v_call: TRBV10-1
d_call: .
clone_size: .
cdr3_aa: CASSESGQTPTTGELFF
cdr3_nt: TGCGCCAGCAGTGAGTCGGGGCAAACACCCACCACCGGGGAGCTGTTTTTT

cdr3_length: 14
j_call: TRBJ1-2
v_call: TRBV6-2/TRBV6-3
d_call: .
clone_size: .
cdr3_aa: CASSYAGPLYGYTF
cdr3_nt: TGTGCCAGCAGTTATGCGGGACCCCTCTATGGCTACACCTTC

cdr3_length: 16
j_call: TRBJ2-1
v_call: TRBV24-1
d_call: TRBD2
clone_size: .
cdr3_aa: CATSDSAGGQSNEQFF
cdr3_nt: TGTGCCACCAGTGATTCTGCGGGGGGGCAGAGCAATGAGCAGTTCTTC

cdr3_length: 14
j_call: TRBJ2-4
v_call: TRBV7-2
d_call: .
clone_size: .
cdr3_aa: CASSSGGSKNIQYF
cdr3_nt: TGTGCCAGCAGCTCCGGGGGAAGCAAAAACATTCAGTACTTC

cdr3_length: 14
j_call: TRBJ1-2
v_call: TRBV2
d_call: TRBD1
clone_size: .
cdr3_aa: CASSGQGKGYGYTF
cdr3_nt: TGTGCCAGCAGCGGACAGGGTAAAGGCTATGGCTACACCTTC

cdr3_length: 14
j_call: TRBJ1-1
v_call: TRBV2
d_call: .
clone_size: .
cdr3_aa: CASSERGGGTEAFF
cdr3_nt: TGTGCCAGCAGCGAAAGGGGGGGCGGAACTGAAGCTTTCTTT

cdr3_length: 13
j_call: TRBJ1-4
v_call: TRBV6-5
d_call: .
clone_size: few
cdr3_aa: CASSRARSEKLFF
cdr3_nt: TGTGCCAGCTCCCGTGCGCGAAGCGAAAAACTGTTTTTT

cdr3_length: 15
j_call: TRBJ2-3
v_call: TRBV7-9
d_call: TRBD1
clone_size: .
cdr3_aa: CASSLGTGVTDTQYF
cdr3_nt: TGTGCCAGCAGCCTCGGGACAGGGGTAACAGATACGCAGTATTTT

cdr3_length: 14
j_call: TRBJ1-5
v_call: TRBV2
d_call: .
clone_size: .
cdr3_aa: CASSVSVNNQPQHF
cdr3_nt: TGTGCCAGCAGTGTGTCAGTCAACAATCAGCCCCAGCATTTT

cdr3_length: 13
j_call: TRBJ1-4
v_call: TRBV5-1
d_call: .
clone_size: .
cdr3_aa: CASSLGHGEKLFF
cdr3_nt: TGCGCCAGCAGCTTGGGACACGGAGAAAAACTGTTTTTT

cdr3_length: 13
j_call: TRBJ1-2
v_call: TRBV15
d_call: .
clone_size: once
cdr3_aa: CATSRGQDYGYTF
cdr3_nt: TGTGCCACCAGCAGAGGACAGGACTATGGCTACACCTTC

cdr3_length: 15
j_call: TRBJ2-1
v_call: TRBV2
d_call: TRBD2
clone_size: .
cdr3_aa: CASSDESGGVDEQFF
cdr3_nt: TGTGCCAGCAGTGATGAAAGCGGGGGGGTGGATGAGCAGTTCTTC

cdr3_length: 12
j_call: TRBJ2-1
v_call: TRBV3-1/TRBV3-2
d_call: TRBD2
clone_size: .
cdr3_aa: CASSPGLAEQFF
cdr3_nt: TGTGCCAGCAGCCCTGGACTAGCGGAGCAGTTCTTC

cdr3_length: 16
j_call: TRBJ2-5
v_call: TRBV4-1
d_call: TRBD1
clone_size: .
cdr3_aa: CASSQVGRGQVETQYF
cdr3_nt: TGCGCCAGCAGCCAAGTTGGCCGGGGACAGGTGGAGACCCAGTACTTC

cdr3_length: 17
j_call: TRBJ2-2
v_call: TRBV1
d_call: .
clone_size: .
cdr3_aa: CTSSQASGGAETGELFF
cdr3_nt: TGCACCAGCAGCCAAGCGAGCGGGGGGGCAGAAACCGGGGAGCTGTTTTTT

cdr3_length: 11
j_call: TRBJ1-3
v_call: TRBV29-1
d_call: .
clone_size: .
cdr3_aa: CSVGEGNTIYF
cdr3_nt: TGCAGCGTTGGGGAGGGAAACACCATATATTTT

cdr3_length: 15
j_call: TRBJ1-1
v_call: TRBV5-4
d_call: .
clone_size: few
cdr3_aa: CASSSPGAGNTEAFF
cdr3_nt: TGTGCCAGCAGCTCACCAGGGGCAGGAAACACTGAAGCTTTCTTT

cdr3_length: 14
j_call: TRBJ1-6
v_call: TRBV5-1
d_call: TRBD1
clone_size: .
cdr3_aa: CASSRDRGNSPLHF
cdr3_nt: TGCGCCAGCAGCCGGGACAGGGGTAATTCACCCCTCCACTTT